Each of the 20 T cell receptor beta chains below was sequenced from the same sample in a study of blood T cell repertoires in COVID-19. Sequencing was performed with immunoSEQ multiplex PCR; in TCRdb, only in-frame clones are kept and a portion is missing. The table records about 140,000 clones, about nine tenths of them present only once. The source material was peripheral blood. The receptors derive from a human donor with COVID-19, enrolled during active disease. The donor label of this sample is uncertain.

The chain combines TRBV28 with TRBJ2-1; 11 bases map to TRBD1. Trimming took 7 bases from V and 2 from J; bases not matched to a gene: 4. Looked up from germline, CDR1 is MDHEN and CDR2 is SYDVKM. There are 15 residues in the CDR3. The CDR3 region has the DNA TGTGCCAGCACCCCGGGACAGGGGGCCTACAATGAGCAGTTCTTC. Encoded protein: CASTPGQGAYNEQFF.

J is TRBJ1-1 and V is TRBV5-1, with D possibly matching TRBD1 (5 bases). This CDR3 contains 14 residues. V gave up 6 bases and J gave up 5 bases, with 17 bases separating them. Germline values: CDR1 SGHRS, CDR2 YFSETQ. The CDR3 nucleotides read TGCGCCAGCACAAACAAAGCCGGGGGGACTGAAGCTTTCTTT. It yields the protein CASTNKAGGTEAFF.

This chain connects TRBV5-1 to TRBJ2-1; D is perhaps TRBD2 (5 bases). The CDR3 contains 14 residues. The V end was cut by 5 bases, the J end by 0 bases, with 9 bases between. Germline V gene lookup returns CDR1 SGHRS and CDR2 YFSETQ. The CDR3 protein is CASRVASSYNEQFF. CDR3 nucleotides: TGCGCCAGCAGGGTAGCGAGCTCCTACAATGAGCAGTTCTTC.

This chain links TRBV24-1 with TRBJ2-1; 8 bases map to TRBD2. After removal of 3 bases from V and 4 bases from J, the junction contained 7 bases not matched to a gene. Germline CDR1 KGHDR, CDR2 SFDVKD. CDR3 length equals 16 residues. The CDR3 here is CATSDAQAGAYNEQFF. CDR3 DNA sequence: TGTGCCACCAGTGATGCCCAAGCGGGGGCTTACAATGAGCAGTTCTTC.

CDR3 nucleotides: TGTGCCATCAGTGAGTCGACAGGGGGGAATCAGCCCCAGCATTTT. This sequence encodes CAISESTGGNQPQHF. The chain joins TRBV10-3 to TRBJ1-5, with 9 nucleotides matching TRBD1. Germline V lookup: CDR1 ENHRY, CDR2 SYGVKD. The CDR3 loop spans 15 amino acids. V lost 0 bases to trimming and J lost 4 bases; unmatched junction nucleotides: 1.

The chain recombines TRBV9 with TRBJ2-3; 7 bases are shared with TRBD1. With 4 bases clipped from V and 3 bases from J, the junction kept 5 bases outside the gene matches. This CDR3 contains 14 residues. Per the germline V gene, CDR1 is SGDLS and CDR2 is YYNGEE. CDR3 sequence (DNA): TGTGCCAGCAGCCTGACAGGGTTTACAGATACGCAGTATTTT. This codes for CASSLTGFTDTQYF.

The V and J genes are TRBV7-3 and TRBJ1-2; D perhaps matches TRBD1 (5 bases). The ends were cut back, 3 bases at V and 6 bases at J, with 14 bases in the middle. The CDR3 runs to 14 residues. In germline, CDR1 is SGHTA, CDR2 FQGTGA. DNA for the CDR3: TGTGCCAGCAGCTTCCTTGGGGGGGACGATGGCTACACCTTC. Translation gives CASSFLGGDDGYTF.

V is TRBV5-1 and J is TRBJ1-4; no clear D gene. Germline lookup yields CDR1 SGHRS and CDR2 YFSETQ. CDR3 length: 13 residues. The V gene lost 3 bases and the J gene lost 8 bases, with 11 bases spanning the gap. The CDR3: CASSSEDREKLFF. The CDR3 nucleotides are TGCGCCAGCAGCTCGGAGGATAGGGAAAAACTGTTTTTT.

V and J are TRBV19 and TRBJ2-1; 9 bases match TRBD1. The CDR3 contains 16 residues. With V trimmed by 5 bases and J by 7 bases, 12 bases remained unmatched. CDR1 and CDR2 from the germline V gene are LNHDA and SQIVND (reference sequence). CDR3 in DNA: TGTGCCAGTAGTCCAAACAGGGGGCGTCAGGTTAATGAGCAGTTCTTC. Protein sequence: CASSPNRGRQVNEQFF.

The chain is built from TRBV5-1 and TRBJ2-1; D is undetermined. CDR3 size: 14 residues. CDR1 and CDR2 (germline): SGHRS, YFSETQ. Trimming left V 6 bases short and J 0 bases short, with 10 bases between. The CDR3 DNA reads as TGCGCCAGCACTGGGCGAAGCTCCTACAATGAGCAGTTCTTC. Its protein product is CASTGRSSYNEQFF.

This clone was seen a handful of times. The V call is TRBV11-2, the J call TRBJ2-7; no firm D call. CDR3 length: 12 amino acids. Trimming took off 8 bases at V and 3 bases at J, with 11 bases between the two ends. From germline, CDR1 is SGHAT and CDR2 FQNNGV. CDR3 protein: CASGALGYEQYF. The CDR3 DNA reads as TGTGCCAGCGGAGCACTCGGCTACGAGCAGTACTTC.

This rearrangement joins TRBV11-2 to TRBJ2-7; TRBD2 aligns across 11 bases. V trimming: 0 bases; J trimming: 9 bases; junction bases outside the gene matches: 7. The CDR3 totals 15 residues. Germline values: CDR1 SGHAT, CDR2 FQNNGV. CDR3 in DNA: TGTGCCAGCAGCTTAGACCTAGCGGGGGGACAATCGCAGTACTTC. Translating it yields CASSLDLAGGQSQYF.

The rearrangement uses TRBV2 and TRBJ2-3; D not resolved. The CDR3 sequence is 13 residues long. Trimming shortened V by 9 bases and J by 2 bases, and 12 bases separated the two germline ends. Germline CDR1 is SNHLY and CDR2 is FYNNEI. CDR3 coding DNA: TGTGCCAGTAGAGGAGCAGCCACAGATACGCAGTATTTT. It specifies CASRGAATDTQYF.

The CDR3 sequence: CASSLALRDRGYEQYF. The CDR3 nucleotides read TGTGCCAGCAGCTTAGCGCTGAGGGACAGGGGTTACGAGCAGTACTTC. V usage is TRBV7-9 and J usage is TRBJ2-7; TRBD1 matches 10 bases. The V and J ends lost 0 bases and 4 bases, in that order; junction bases with no gene match: 6. The CDR3 runs to 16 residues. From germline, CDR1 is SEHNR and CDR2 FQNEAQ (reference sequence).

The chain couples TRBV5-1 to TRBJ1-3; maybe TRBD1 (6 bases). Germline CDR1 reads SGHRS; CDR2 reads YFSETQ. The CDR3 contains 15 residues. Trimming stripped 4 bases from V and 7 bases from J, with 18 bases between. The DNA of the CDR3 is TGCGCCAGCAGCCCGTCAGGGACCCAGGGGAACACCATATATTTT. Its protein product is CASSPSGTQGNTIYF.

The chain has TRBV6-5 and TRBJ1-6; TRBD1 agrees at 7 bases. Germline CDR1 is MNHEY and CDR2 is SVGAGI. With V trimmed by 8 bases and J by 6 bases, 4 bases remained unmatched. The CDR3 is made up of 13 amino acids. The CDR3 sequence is CASRGTANSPLHF. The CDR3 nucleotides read TGTGCCAGCCGAGGGACAGCTAATTCACCCCTCCACTTT.

CDR3 region: CASSSPPGQIYEQYF. The CDR3 nucleotides read TGTGCCAGCAGCTCCCCACCCGGACAGATCTACGAGCAGTACTTC. This chain joins TRBV5-4 and TRBJ2-7, with D possibly TRBD1 on 6 matching bases. The germline gives CDR1 SGHNT, CDR2 YYREEE (reference sequence). This CDR3 contains 15 residues. Trimming cost V 3 bases and J 3 bases, with 16 bases left between them.

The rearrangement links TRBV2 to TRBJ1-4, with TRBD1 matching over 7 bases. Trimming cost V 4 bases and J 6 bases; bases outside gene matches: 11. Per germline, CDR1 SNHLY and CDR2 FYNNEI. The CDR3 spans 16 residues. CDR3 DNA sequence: TGTGCCAGCAGTGGACAGGGAAGTCGAGCGGATGAAAAACTGTTTTTT. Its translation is CASSGQGSRADEKLFF.

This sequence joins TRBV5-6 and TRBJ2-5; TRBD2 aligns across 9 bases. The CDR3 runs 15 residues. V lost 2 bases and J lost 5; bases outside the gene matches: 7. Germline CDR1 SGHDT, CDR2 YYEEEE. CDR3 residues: CASSFNSGRGETQYF. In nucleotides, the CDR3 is TGTGCCAGCAGCTTTAATAGCGGGAGAGGGGAGACCCAGTACTTC.

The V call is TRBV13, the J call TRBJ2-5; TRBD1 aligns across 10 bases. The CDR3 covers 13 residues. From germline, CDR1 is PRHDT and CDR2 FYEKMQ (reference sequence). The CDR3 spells CASGTGATETQYF. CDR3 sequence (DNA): TGTGCTTCTGGGACAGGGGCTACGGAGACCCAGTACTTC. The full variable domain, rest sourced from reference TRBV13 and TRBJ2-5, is AAGVIQSPRHLIKEKRETATLKCYPIPRHDTVYWYQQGPGQDPQFLISFYEKMQSDKGSIPDRFSAQQFSDYHSELNMSSLELGDSALYFCASGTGATETQYFGPGTRLLVL.